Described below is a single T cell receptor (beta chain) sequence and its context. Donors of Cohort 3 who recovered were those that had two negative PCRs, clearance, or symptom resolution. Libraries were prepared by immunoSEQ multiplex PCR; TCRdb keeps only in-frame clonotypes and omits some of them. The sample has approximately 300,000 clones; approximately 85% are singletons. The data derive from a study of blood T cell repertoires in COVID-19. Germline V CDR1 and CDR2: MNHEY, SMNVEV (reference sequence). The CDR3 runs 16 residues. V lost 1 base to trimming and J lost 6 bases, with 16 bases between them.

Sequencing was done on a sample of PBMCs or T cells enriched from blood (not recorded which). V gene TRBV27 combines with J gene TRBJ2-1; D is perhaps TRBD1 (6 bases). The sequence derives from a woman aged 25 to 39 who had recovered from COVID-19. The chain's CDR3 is CASSLYLMGTPNEQFF. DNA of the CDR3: TGTGCCAGCAGTTTATATCTGATGGGGACACCCAATGAGCAGTTCTTC.